This TCR beta chain derives from a study of T cell repertoires in ileal Crohn's disease. Overall study: Thiopurines (around 11) or anti-TNF agents (around 19) were given postoperatively to about half.

CDR3 length: 15 residues. V trimming: 8 bases; J trimming: 0 bases; junction bases outside the gene matches: 3. Germline values: CDR1 MDHEN, CDR2 SYDVKM. Using immunoSEQ multiplex PCR, the repertoire was profiled, and TCRdb retains in-frame clones only, with some absent. There are 17,000 or so clones in the sample; more than 75% occur only once, and around 4.2% lies in the top ten. The time point here: inflamed ileum from the surgical specimen. The sample taken for sequencing was ileal tissue. The chain couples TRBV28 to TRBJ2-2, with TRBD2 matching 10 bases. The TCR originated in an adult with Crohn's disease. The CDR3 coding sequence is TGTGCCAGCGTAGCGGGAGGAACGAACACCGGGGAGCTGTTTTTT. Translating it yields CASVAGGTNTGELFF.